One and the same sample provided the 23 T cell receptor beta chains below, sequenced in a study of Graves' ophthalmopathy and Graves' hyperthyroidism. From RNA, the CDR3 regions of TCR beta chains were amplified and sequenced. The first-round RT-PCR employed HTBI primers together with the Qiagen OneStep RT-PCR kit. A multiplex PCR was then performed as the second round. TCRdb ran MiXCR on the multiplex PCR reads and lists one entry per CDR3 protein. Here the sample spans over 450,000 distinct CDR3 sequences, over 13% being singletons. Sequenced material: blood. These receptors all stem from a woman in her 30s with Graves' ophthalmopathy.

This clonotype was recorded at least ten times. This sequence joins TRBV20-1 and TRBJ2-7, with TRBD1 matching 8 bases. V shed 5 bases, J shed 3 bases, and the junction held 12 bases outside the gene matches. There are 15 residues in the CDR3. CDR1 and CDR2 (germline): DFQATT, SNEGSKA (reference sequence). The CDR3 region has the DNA TGCAGTGCTGGAGGTGGTAGACAGGGGATCTACGAGCAGTACTTC. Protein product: CSAGGGRQGIYEQYF.

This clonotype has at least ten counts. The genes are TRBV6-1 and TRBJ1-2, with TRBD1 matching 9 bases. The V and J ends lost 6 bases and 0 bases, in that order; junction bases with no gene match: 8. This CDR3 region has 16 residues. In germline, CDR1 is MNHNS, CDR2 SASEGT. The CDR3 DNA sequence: TGTGCCAGCAGCGAGGAGGACAGGGGATCTAACTATGGCTACACCTTC. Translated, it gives CASSEEDRGSNYGYTF.

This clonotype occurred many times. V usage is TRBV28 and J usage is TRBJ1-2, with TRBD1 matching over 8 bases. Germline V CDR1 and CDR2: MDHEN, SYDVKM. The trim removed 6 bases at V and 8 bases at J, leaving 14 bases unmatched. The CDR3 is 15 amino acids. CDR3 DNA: TGTGCCAGCAGACTCGGACAGGGATATTTCGGGGGCTACACCTTC. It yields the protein CASRLGQGYFGGYTF.

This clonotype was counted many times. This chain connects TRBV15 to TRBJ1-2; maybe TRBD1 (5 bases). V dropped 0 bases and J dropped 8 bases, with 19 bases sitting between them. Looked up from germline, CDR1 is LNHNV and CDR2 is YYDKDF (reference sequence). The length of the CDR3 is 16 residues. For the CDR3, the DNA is TGTGCCACCAGCAGAGATAGGGACGTTGCACCCGGCGGCTACACCTTC. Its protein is CATSRDRDVAPGGYTF. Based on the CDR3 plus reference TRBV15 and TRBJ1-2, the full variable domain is DAMVIQNPRYQVTQFGKPVTLSCSQTLNHNVMYWYQQKSSQAPKLLFHYYDKDFNNEADTPDNFQSRRPNTSFCFLDIRSPGLGDTAMYLCATSRDRDVAPGGYTFGSGTRLTVV.

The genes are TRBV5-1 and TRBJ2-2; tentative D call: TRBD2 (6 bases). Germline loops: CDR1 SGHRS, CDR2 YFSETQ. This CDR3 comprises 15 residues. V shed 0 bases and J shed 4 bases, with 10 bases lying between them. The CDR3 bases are TGCGCCAGCAGCTTGGATCTAGCGAGCACCGGGGAGCTGTTTTTT. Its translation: CASSLDLASTGELFF.

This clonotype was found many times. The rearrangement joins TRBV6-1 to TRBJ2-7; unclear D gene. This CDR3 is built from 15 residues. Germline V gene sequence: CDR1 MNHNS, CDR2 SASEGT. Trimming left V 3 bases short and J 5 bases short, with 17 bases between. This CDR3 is CASSDGFSFLDEQYF. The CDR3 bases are TGTGCCAGCAGTGATGGGTTTAGCTTTCTGGACGAGCAGTACTTC.

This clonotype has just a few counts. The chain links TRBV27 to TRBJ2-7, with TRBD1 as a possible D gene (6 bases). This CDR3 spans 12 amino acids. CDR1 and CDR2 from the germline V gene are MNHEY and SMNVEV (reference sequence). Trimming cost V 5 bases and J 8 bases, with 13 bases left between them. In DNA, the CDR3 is TGTGCCAGCAGTCCAACCACAGGGAAGCAGTACTTC. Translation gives CASSPTTGKQYF.

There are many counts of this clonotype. The CDR3 here is CSAGPQETQYF. Written as DNA, the CDR3 is TGCAGTGCGGGACCTCAAGAGACCCAGTACTTC. The rearrangement joins TRBV20-1 to TRBJ2-5; tentatively, D is TRBD1 or TRBD2 (5 bases each). CDR3 length: 11 residues. The V end was cut by 6 bases, the J end by 2 bases, with 7 bases between. CDR1 and CDR2 from the germline V gene are DFQATT and SNEGSKA (reference sequence).

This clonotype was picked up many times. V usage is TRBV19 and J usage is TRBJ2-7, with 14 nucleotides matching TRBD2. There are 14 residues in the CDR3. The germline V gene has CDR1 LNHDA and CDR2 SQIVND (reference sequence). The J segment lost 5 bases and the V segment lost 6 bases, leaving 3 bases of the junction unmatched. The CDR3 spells CASSGTSGSNEQYF. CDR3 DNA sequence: TGTGCCAGTAGCGGGACTAGCGGGAGCAACGAGCAGTACTTC.

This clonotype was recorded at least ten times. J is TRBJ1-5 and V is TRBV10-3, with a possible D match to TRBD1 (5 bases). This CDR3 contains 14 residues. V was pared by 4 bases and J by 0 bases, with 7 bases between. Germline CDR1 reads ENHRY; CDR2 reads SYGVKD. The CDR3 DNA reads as TGTGCCATCAGTGCAGGGAATAGCAATCAGCCCCAGCATTTT. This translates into CAISAGNSNQPQHF.

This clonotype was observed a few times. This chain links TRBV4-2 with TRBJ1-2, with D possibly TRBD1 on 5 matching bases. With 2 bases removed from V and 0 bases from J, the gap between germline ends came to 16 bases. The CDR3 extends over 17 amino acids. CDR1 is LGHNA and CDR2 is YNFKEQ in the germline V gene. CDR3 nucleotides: TGTGCCAGCAGCCAATACAGGACCGAAATCCCTAACTATGGCTACACCTTC. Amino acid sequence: CASSQYRTEIPNYGYTF.

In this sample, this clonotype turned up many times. The CDR3 reads CATSRLTNRDYEAFF. In DNA, the CDR3 is TGTGCCACCAGCAGACTTACGAACAGGGATTACGAAGCTTTCTTT. This chain joins TRBV15 and TRBJ1-1; TRBD1 is a possible D gene (6 bases). Germline V gene lookup returns CDR1 LNHNV and CDR2 YYDKDF (reference sequence). Trimming took 2 bases from V and 8 from J, leaving 18 bases between them. The CDR3 totals 15 residues. Using reference TRBV15 and TRBJ1-1 for the parts outside the CDR3, the full variable domain is DAMVIQNPRYQVTQFGKPVTLSCSQTLNHNVMYWYQQKSSQAPKLLFHYYDKDFNNEADTPDNFQSRRPNTSFCFLDIRSPGLGDTAMYLCATSRLTNRDYEAFFGQGTRLTVV.

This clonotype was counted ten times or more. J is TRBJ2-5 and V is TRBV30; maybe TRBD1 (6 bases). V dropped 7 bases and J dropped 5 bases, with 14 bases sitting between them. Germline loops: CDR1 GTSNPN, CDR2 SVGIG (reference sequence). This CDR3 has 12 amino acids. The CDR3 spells CASRGGRETQYF. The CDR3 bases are TGTGCCTCCAGGGGCGGTAGGGAGACCCAGTACTTC.

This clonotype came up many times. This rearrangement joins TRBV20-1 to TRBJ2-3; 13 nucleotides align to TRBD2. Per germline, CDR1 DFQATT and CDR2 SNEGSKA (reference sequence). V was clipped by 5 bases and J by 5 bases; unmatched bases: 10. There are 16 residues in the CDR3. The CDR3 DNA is TGCAGTGCTGGGAGGACTAGCGGGGGACTCGGAGATACGCAGTATTTT. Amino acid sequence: CSAGRTSGGLGDTQYF.

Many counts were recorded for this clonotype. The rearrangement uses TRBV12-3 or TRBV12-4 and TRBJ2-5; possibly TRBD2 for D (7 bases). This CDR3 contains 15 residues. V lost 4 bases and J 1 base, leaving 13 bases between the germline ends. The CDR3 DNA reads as TGTGCCAGCAGTTCGTCGGGGGGCATCCAAGAGACCCAGTACTTC. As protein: CASSSSGGIQETQYF.

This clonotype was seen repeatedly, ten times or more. In DNA form, the CDR3 reads TGTGCCACCAGTGATTCGACTAGCGCGAGACTCTACGAGCAGTACTTC. This sequence encodes CATSDSTSARLYEQYF. This rearrangement joins TRBV24-1 to TRBJ2-7, with TRBD2 matching over 8 bases. The CDR3 is 16 amino acids. CDR1 and CDR2 (germline): KGHDR, SFDVKD. J was trimmed by 3 bases and V by 2 bases; bases with no gene match: 8.

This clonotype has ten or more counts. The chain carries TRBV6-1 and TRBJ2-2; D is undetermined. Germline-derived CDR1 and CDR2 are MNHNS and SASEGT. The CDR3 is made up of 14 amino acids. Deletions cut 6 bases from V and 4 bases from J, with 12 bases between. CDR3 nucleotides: TGTGCCAGCAGACGCGACCCACTCACCGGGGAGCTGTTTTTT. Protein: CASRRDPLTGELFF.

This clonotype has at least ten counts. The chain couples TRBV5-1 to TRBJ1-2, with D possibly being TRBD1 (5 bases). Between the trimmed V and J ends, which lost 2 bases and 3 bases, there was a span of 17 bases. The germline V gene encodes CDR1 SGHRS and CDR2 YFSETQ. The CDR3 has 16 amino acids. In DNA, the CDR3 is TGCGCCAGCAGCTTCCGGAAAGGGGCGCGAGACTATGGCTACACCTTC. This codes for CASSFRKGARDYGYTF.

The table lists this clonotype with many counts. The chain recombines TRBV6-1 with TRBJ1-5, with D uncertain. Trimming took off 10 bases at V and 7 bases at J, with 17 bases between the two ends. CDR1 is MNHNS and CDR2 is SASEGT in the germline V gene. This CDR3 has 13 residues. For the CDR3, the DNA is TGTGCCAAAGGAAGACGGGCAAACCAGCCCCAGCATTTT. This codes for CAKGRRANQPQHF.

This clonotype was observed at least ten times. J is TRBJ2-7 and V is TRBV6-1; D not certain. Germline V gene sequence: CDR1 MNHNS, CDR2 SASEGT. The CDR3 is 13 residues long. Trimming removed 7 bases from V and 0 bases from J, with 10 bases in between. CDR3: CASTAGSSYEQYF. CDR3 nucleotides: TGTGCCAGCACGGCCGGAAGCTCCTACGAGCAGTACTTC.

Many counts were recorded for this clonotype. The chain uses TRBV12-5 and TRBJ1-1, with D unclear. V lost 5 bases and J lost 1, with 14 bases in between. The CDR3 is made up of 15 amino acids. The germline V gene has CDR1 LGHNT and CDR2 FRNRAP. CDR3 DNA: TGTGCTAGTGGTCGCCCCCCAACAGAGAACACTGAAGCTTTCTTT. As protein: CASGRPPTENTEAFF.

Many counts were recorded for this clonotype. Here the CDR3 reads CASRGTGRNQPQHF. The CDR3 DNA is TGTGCCAGCAGGGGGACAGGGCGCAATCAGCCCCAGCATTTT. The gene calls are TRBV12-3 or TRBV12-4 and TRBJ1-5; 9 positions agree with TRBD1. The V segment lost 6 bases and the J segment 2 bases; nucleotides outside the gene matches: 2. The CDR3 covers 14 residues.

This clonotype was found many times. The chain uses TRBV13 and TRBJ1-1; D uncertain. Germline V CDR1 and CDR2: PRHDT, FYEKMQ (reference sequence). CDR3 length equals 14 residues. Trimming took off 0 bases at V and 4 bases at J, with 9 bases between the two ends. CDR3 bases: TGTGCCAGCAGCTTAGGCCGGAAGGGCACTGAAGCTTTCTTT. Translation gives CASSLGRKGTEAFF.